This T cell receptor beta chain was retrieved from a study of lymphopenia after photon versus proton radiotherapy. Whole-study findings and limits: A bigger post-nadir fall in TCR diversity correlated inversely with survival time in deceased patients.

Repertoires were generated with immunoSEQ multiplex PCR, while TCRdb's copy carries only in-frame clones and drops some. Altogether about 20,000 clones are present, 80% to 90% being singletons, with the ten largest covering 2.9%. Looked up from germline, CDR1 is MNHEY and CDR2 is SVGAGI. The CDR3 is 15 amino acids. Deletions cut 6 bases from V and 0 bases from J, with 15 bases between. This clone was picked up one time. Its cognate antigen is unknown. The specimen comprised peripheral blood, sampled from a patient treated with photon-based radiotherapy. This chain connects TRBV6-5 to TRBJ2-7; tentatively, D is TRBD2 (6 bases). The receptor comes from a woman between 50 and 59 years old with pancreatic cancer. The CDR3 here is CASRMGRGGSYEQYF. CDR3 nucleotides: TGTGCCAGCAGGATGGGGCGGGGAGGCTCCTACGAGCAGTACTTC.